This is a list of T cell receptor beta chains from one sample in a study of shared clonotypes between healthy human individuals. Measured with immunoSEQ multiplex PCR; TCRdb has only the in-frame clones, and not every one. The sample yields 850,000 to 1,200,000 clones, 75% seen once. The sample was memory CD4+ T cells sorted from blood. These receptors all stem from a man in his late teens or twenties in good health. The CDR3 runs from the conserved cysteine through the conserved F or W. Each record gives: V gene, D gene, J gene, CDR3 length, clone size, CDR3 protein, CDR3 DNA. D genes are given only for firm matches. Where a row states a size, it is once, few, many or the class of an expanded clone; other rows omit it.

v_call: TRBV30
d_call: -
j_call: TRBJ1-4
cdr3_length: 14
clone_size: -
cdr3_aa: CAWSLGGSDEKLFF
cdr3_nt: TGTGCCTGGAGTTTGGGAGGGTCCGATGAAAAACTGTTTTTT

v_call: TRBV10-1
d_call: -
j_call: TRBJ2-2
cdr3_length: 12
clone_size: -
cdr3_aa: CASSEGAGQLFF
cdr3_nt: TGCGCCAGCAGCGAGGGGGCGGGACAGCTGTTTTTT

v_call: TRBV5-1
d_call: -
j_call: TRBJ2-7
cdr3_length: 16
clone_size: -
cdr3_aa: CASSLSSGGSSYEQYF
cdr3_nt: TGCGCCAGCAGCTTGTCAAGTGGGGGAAGCTCCTACGAGCAGTACTTC

v_call: TRBV9
d_call: -
j_call: TRBJ2-2
cdr3_length: 13
clone_size: once
cdr3_aa: CASSTRRDGELFF
cdr3_nt: TGTGCCAGCAGCACCAGACGTGACGGGGAGCTGTTTTTT

v_call: TRBV15
d_call: -
j_call: TRBJ1-2
cdr3_length: 14
clone_size: once
cdr3_aa: CATSRGLPRYGYTF
cdr3_nt: TGTGCCACCAGCAGAGGCTTGCCAAGGTATGGCTACACCTTC

v_call: TRBV15
d_call: -
j_call: TRBJ2-1
cdr3_length: 14
clone_size: -
cdr3_aa: CATSKGSSYNEQFF
cdr3_nt: TGTGCCACCAGCAAGGGATCCTCCTACAATGAGCAGTTCTTC

v_call: TRBV6-5
d_call: TRBD1
j_call: TRBJ2-3
cdr3_length: 15
clone_size: -
cdr3_aa: CASGQQGIGTDTQYF
cdr3_nt: TGTGCCAGCGGACAACAGGGGATTGGCACAGATACGCAGTATTTT

v_call: TRBV5-1
d_call: TRBD2
j_call: TRBJ2-5
cdr3_length: 14
clone_size: -
cdr3_aa: CASSPGGGSETQYF
cdr3_nt: TGCGCCAGCAGCCCCGGGGGGGGTTCTGAGACCCAGTACTTC

v_call: TRBV7-8
d_call: TRBD2
j_call: TRBJ2-7
cdr3_length: 19
clone_size: -
cdr3_aa: CASSLALKGSSREFAEQYF
cdr3_nt: TGTGCCAGCAGCTTAGCGCTAAAAGGGAGTTCGCGGGAGTTTGCCGAGCAGTACTTC

v_call: TRBV15
d_call: TRBD1
j_call: TRBJ1-4
cdr3_length: 17
clone_size: -
cdr3_aa: CATSREGQGGLGEKLFF
cdr3_nt: TGTGCCACCAGCAGAGAGGGGCAGGGGGGCCTAGGTGAAAAACTGTTTTTT

v_call: TRBV28
d_call: TRBD1
j_call: TRBJ2-3
cdr3_length: 18
clone_size: -
cdr3_aa: CASSPLGTGVTSTDTQYF
cdr3_nt: TGTGCCAGCAGTCCCCTCGGGACAGGAGTGACTAGCACAGATACGCAGTATTTT

v_call: TRBV5-4
d_call: -
j_call: TRBJ2-2
cdr3_length: 15
clone_size: few
cdr3_aa: CASSYRDRETGELFF
cdr3_nt: TGTGCCAGCAGCTACAGGGATCGAGAGACCGGGGAGCTGTTTTTT

v_call: TRBV6-6
d_call: TRBD2
j_call: TRBJ2-1
cdr3_length: 14
clone_size: -
cdr3_aa: CASRTGTSVNEQFF
cdr3_nt: TGTGCCAGCAGAACCGGGACTAGCGTAAATGAGCAGTTCTTC

v_call: TRBV10-2
d_call: -
j_call: TRBJ2-1
cdr3_length: 16
clone_size: few
cdr3_aa: CASNSVGQGADNEQFF
cdr3_nt: TGCGCCAGCAACTCAGTTGGGCAGGGCGCTGACAATGAGCAGTTCTTC

v_call: TRBV19
d_call: TRBD1
j_call: TRBJ1-4
cdr3_length: 15
clone_size: -
cdr3_aa: CASRRSRDREAELFF
cdr3_nt: TGTGCCAGTAGGCGAAGCCGGGACAGGGAGGCGGAACTGTTTTTT

v_call: TRBV2
d_call: -
j_call: TRBJ2-1
cdr3_length: 14
clone_size: -
cdr3_aa: CASTWQGDDNEQFF
cdr3_nt: TGTGCCAGCACGTGGCAGGGAGACGACAATGAGCAGTTCTTC

v_call: TRBV7-3
d_call: TRBD2
j_call: TRBJ2-1
cdr3_length: 16
clone_size: -
cdr3_aa: CASSTASGTSRNEQFF
cdr3_nt: TGTGCCAGCAGCACGGCATCCGGGACTAGCCGGAATGAGCAGTTCTTC

v_call: TRBV7-6
d_call: -
j_call: TRBJ1-1
cdr3_length: 16
clone_size: many
cdr3_aa: CASSLAQGRVNTEAFF
cdr3_nt: TGTGCCAGCAGCTTAGCGCAGGGGAGGGTGAACACTGAAGCTTTCTTT

v_call: TRBV5-1
d_call: -
j_call: TRBJ1-1
cdr3_length: 14
clone_size: few
cdr3_aa: CASSIKTGNTEAFF
cdr3_nt: TGCGCCAGCAGCATAAAGACAGGGAACACTGAAGCTTTCTTT

v_call: TRBV10-3
d_call: TRBD2
j_call: TRBJ2-2
cdr3_length: 16
clone_size: -
cdr3_aa: CAIGTSGGLNTGELFF
cdr3_nt: TGTGCCATCGGGACTAGCGGGGGGCTGAACACCGGGGAGCTGTTTTTT

v_call: TRBV5-1
d_call: TRBD1
j_call: TRBJ2-4
cdr3_length: 18
clone_size: -
cdr3_aa: CASSLGVKTGASRNIQYF
cdr3_nt: TGCGCCAGCAGCTTGGGGGTGAAGACAGGGGCAAGCCGAAACATTCAGTACTTC

v_call: TRBV6-6
d_call: TRBD1
j_call: TRBJ2-7
cdr3_length: 14
clone_size: -
cdr3_aa: CASSPGQGANEQYF
cdr3_nt: TGTGCCAGCAGCCCGGGACAGGGGGCTAACGAGCAGTACTTC

v_call: TRBV5-1
d_call: -
j_call: TRBJ2-1
cdr3_length: 13
clone_size: -
cdr3_aa: CASSLGPVREQFF
cdr3_nt: TGCGCCAGCAGCCTCGGCCCGGTCCGGGAGCAGTTCTTC

v_call: TRBV7-9
d_call: -
j_call: TRBJ1-2
cdr3_length: 14
clone_size: -
cdr3_aa: CASSFPGWGYGYTF
cdr3_nt: TGTGCCAGCAGCTTCCCGGGGTGGGGCTATGGCTACACCTTC

v_call: TRBV7-2
d_call: -
j_call: TRBJ2-7
cdr3_length: 16
clone_size: few
cdr3_aa: CASSLGRALRSYEQYF
cdr3_nt: TGTGCCAGCAGCTTAGGGAGGGCGTTACGCTCCTACGAGCAGTACTTC

v_call: TRBV10-1
d_call: -
j_call: TRBJ1-6
cdr3_length: 14
clone_size: -
cdr3_aa: CASSEQGRNSPLHF
cdr3_nt: TGCGCCAGCAGTGAACAGGGTCGAAATTCACCCCTCCACTTT

v_call: TRBV2
d_call: TRBD1
j_call: TRBJ1-6
cdr3_length: 15
clone_size: -
cdr3_aa: CASRGRQGGDSPLHF
cdr3_nt: TGTGCCAGCAGAGGGCGACAGGGCGGCGATTCACCCCTCCACTTT

v_call: TRBV6-5
d_call: -
j_call: TRBJ2-1
cdr3_length: 15
clone_size: few
cdr3_aa: CASRVGTLGNNEQFF
cdr3_nt: TGTGCCAGCAGAGTCGGGACATTGGGAAACAATGAGCAGTTCTTC

v_call: TRBV20-1
d_call: -
j_call: TRBJ1-4
cdr3_length: 11
clone_size: -
cdr3_aa: CSLIVREKLFF
cdr3_nt: TGCAGCTTGATAGTTAGGGAAAAACTGTTTTTT

v_call: TRBV10-3
d_call: TRBD2
j_call: TRBJ2-1
cdr3_length: 14
clone_size: -
cdr3_aa: CAISPGLAVLGQFF
cdr3_nt: TGTGCCATCAGTCCGGGACTAGCGGTGTTAGGGCAGTTCTTC

v_call: TRBV30
d_call: -
j_call: TRBJ1-3
cdr3_length: 13
clone_size: once
cdr3_aa: CAWRFLTGNTIYF
cdr3_nt: TGTGCCTGGAGGTTCTTGACTGGAAACACCATATATTTT

v_call: TRBV5-1
d_call: -
j_call: TRBJ2-3
cdr3_length: 17
clone_size: -
cdr3_aa: CASSLAPLGPSTDTQYF
cdr3_nt: TGCGCCAGCAGCTTGGCTCCCCTGGGGCCTAGCACAGATACGCAGTATTTT

v_call: TRBV5-4
d_call: TRBD2
j_call: TRBJ2-1
cdr3_length: 16
clone_size: -
cdr3_aa: CASSLARSGGLNEQFF
cdr3_nt: TGTGCCAGCAGCTTGGCCCGAAGCGGGGGCTTGAATGAGCAGTTCTTC

v_call: TRBV6-6
d_call: TRBD1
j_call: TRBJ2-2
cdr3_length: 15
clone_size: -
cdr3_aa: CASSYSGQGYGELFF
cdr3_nt: TGTGCCAGCAGTTACTCGGGACAGGGATACGGGGAGCTGTTTTTT

v_call: TRBV28
d_call: -
j_call: TRBJ2-5
cdr3_length: 14
clone_size: -
cdr3_aa: CASSTRTGQETQYF
cdr3_nt: TGTGCCAGCAGTACCCGGACGGGGCAAGAGACCCAGTACTTC

v_call: TRBV7-2
d_call: TRBD2
j_call: TRBJ2-7
cdr3_length: 17
clone_size: -
cdr3_aa: CASSLSLTRSGGYEQYF
cdr3_nt: TGTGCCAGCAGCTTAAGTTTAACGCGTAGCGGGGGGTACGAGCAGTACTTC

v_call: TRBV6-6
d_call: TRBD1
j_call: TRBJ2-7
cdr3_length: 15
clone_size: once
cdr3_aa: CASSPGQGASYEQYF
cdr3_nt: TGTGCCAGCAGTCCCGGACAGGGGGCTTCCTACGAGCAGTACTTC

v_call: TRBV2
d_call: -
j_call: TRBJ2-3
cdr3_length: 9
clone_size: -
cdr3_aa: CALDRSQYF
cdr3_nt: TGTGCCTTAGACAGATCGCAGTATTTT

v_call: TRBV30
d_call: -
j_call: TRBJ2-7
cdr3_length: 13
clone_size: -
cdr3_aa: CAWSVPVSYEQYF
cdr3_nt: TGTGCCTGGAGTGTGCCCGTCTCCTACGAGCAGTACTTC

v_call: TRBV7-9
d_call: TRBD1
j_call: TRBJ2-4
cdr3_length: 16
clone_size: -
cdr3_aa: CASSPRTGGAKNIQYF
cdr3_nt: TGTGCCAGCAGCCCGAGGACAGGGGGAGCCAAAAACATTCAGTACTTC

v_call: TRBV7-9
d_call: TRBD2
j_call: TRBJ2-7
cdr3_length: 15
clone_size: once
cdr3_aa: CASSQGLAGAFEQYF
cdr3_nt: TGTGCCAGCAGCCAAGGACTAGCGGGAGCTTTCGAGCAGTACTTC

v_call: TRBV18
d_call: -
j_call: TRBJ2-3
cdr3_length: 15
clone_size: -
cdr3_aa: CASSPIHESTDTQYF
cdr3_nt: TGTGCCAGCTCACCGATACACGAAAGCACAGATACGCAGTATTTT

v_call: TRBV6-1
d_call: -
j_call: TRBJ1-3
cdr3_length: 15
clone_size: -
cdr3_aa: CASSEVASSGNTIYF
cdr3_nt: TGTGCCAGCAGTGAGGTGGCAAGCTCTGGAAACACCATATATTTT

v_call: TRBV5-1
d_call: TRBD1
j_call: TRBJ2-3
cdr3_length: 15
clone_size: few
cdr3_aa: CASGQGPQPTDTQYF
cdr3_nt: TGCGCCAGCGGACAGGGACCTCAACCCACAGATACGCAGTATTTT

v_call: TRBV18
d_call: -
j_call: TRBJ1-1
cdr3_length: 11
clone_size: -
cdr3_aa: CASSVDDEAFF
cdr3_nt: TGTGCCAGCTCCGTAGATGATGAAGCTTTCTTT